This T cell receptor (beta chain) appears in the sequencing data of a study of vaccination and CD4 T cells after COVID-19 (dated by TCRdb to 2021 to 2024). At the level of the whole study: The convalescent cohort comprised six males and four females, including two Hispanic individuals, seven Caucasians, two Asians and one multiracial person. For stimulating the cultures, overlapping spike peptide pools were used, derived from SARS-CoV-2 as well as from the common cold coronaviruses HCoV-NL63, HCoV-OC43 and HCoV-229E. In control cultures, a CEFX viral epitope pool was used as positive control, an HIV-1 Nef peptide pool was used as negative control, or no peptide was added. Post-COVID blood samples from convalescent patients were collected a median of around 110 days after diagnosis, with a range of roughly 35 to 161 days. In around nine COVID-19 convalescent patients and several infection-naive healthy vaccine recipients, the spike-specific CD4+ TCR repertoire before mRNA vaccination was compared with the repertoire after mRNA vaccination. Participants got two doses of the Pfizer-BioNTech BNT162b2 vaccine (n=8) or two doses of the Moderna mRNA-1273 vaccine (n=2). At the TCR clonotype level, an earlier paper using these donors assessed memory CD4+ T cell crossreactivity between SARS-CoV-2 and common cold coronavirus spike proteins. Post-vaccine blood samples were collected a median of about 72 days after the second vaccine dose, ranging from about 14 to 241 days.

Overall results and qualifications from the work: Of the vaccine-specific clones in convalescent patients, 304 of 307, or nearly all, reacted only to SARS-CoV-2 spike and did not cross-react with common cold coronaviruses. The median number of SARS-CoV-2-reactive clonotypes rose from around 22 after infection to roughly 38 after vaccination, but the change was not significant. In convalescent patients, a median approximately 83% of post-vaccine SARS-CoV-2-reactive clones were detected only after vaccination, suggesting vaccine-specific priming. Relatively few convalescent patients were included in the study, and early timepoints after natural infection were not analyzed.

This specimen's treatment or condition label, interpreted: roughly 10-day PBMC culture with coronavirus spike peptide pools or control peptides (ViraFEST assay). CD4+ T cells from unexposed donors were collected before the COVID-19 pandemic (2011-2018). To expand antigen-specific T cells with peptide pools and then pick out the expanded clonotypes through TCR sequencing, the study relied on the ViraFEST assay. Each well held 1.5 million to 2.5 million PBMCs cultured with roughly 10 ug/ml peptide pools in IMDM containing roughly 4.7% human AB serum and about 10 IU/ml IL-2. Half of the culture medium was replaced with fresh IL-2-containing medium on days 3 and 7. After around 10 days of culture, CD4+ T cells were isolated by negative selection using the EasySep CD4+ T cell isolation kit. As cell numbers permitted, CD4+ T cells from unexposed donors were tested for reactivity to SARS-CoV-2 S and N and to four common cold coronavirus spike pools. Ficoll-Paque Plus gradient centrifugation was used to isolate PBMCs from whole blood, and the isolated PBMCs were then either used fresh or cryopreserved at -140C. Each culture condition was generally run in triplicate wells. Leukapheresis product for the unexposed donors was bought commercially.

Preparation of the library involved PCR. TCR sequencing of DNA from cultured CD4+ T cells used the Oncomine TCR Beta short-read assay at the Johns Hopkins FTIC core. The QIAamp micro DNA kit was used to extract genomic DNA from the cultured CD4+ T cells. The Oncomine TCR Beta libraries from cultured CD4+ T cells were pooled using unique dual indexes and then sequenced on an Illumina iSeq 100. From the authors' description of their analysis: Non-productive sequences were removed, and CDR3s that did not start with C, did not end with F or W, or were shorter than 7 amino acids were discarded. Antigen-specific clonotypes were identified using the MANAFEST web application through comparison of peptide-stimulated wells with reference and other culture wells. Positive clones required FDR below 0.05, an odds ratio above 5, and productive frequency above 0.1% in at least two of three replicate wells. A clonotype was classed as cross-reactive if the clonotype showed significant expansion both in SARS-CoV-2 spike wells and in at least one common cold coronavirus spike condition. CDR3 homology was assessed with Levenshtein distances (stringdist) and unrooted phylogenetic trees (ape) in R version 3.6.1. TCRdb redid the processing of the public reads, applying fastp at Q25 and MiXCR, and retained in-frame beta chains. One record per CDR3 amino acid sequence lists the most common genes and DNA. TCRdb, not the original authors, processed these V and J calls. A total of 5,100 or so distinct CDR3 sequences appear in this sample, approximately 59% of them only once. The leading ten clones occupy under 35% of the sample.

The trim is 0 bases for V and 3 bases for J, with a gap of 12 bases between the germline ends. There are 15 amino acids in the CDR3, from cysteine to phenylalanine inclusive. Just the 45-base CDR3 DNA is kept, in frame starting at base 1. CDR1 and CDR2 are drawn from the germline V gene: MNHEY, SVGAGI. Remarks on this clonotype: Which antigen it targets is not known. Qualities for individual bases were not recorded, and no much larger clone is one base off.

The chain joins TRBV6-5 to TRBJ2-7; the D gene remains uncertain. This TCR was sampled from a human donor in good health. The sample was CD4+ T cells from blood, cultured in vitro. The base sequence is TGTGCCAGCAGTTACTCTACCAGCTTAGGCTACGAGCAGTACTTC. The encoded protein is CASSYSTSLGYEQYF.